This T cell receptor beta chain was sequenced in a study of T cell responses to AZD1222 COVID-19 vaccine. V lost 6 bases and J lost 4; bases outside the gene matches: 7. Germline loops: CDR1 GTSNPN, CDR2 SVGIG (reference sequence). The CDR3 runs to 13 residues. General observations from the study: Samples come after the peak T cell response, not at day 14. Regions 160-218 and 743-854 held dominance among vaccine-associated CD4 TCRs, which spanned spike. Seropositive status at baseline applied to only 6 or 7 AZD1222 recipients. Females made up more of the donors, who were largely white British, and clonal diversity may have come out too low.

Note on this clone: Its cognate antigen is unknown.

Some clones are missing from TCRdb's copy, which holds only in-frame ones; the method was immunoSEQ multiplex PCR. The data show approximately 100,000 clones, around 90% seen once. This clonotype was sampled from an adult in good health. Here the sequenced sample was peripheral blood, taken on day 0 of AZD1222 vaccination. The chain combines TRBV30 with TRBJ1-2, with 8 bases identical to TRBD1. CDR3 sequence (DNA): TGTGCCTGCCCGGACAGGGCTATCTATGGCTACACCTTC. Its translation is CACPDRAIYGYTF.